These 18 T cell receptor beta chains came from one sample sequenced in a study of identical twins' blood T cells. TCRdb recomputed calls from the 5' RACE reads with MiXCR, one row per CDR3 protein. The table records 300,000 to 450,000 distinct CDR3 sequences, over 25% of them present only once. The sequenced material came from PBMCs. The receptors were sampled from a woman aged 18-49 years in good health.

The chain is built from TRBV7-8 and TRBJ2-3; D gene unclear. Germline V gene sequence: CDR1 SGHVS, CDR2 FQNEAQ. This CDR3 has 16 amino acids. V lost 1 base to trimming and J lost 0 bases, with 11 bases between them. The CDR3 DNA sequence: TGTGCCAGCAGCTTAGTTTTACCACGGAGCACAGATACGCAGTATTTT. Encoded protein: CASSLVLPRSTDTQYF.

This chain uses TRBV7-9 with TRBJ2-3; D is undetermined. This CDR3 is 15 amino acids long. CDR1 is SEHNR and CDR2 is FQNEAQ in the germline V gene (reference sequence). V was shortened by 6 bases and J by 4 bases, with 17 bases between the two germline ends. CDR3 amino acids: CASRFRRLESDTQYF. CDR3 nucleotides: TGTGCCAGCAGATTTAGGCGCCTAGAGTCAGATACGCAGTATTTT.

In DNA form, the CDR3 reads TGTGCCAGCAGCTTAGATAACGGACTAGAACAGTACTTC. Amino acids: CASSLDNGLEQYF. The chain combines TRBV11-2 with TRBJ2-7, with 7 bases aligning to TRBD2. Germline-derived CDR1 and CDR2 are SGHAT and FQNNGV. This CDR3 region has 13 residues. With V trimmed by 0 bases and J by 10 bases, 6 bases remained unmatched.

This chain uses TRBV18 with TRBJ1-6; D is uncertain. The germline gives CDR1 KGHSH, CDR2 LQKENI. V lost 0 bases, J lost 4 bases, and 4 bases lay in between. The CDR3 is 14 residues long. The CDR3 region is CASSPPGYNSPLHF. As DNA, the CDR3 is TGTGCCAGCTCACCACCAGGATATAATTCACCCCTCCACTTT.

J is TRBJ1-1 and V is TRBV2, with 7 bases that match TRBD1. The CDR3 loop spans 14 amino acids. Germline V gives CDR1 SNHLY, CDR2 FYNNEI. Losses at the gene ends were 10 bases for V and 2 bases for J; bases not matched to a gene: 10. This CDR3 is CATRGTVPNTEAFF. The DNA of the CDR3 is TGTGCCACCCGAGGGACAGTCCCTAACACTGAAGCTTTCTTT.

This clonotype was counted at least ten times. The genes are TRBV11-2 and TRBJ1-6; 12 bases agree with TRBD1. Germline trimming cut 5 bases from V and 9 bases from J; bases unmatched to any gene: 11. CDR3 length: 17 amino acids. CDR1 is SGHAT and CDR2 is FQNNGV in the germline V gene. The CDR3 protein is CASSPIPGQGARSPLHF. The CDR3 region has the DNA TGTGCCAGCAGCCCAATTCCGGGACAGGGGGCACGTTCACCCCTCCACTTT.

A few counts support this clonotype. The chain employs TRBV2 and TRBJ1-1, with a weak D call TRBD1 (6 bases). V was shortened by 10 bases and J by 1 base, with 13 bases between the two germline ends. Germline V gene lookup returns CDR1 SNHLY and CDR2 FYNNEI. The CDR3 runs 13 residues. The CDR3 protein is CATKWTANTEAFF. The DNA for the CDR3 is TGTGCCACCAAATGGACAGCGAACACTGAAGCTTTCTTT.

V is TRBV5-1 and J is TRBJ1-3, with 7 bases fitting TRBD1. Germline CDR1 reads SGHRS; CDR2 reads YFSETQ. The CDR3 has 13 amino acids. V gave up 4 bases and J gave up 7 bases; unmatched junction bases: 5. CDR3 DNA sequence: TGCGCCAGCAGCACAGGGGTGGCGAACACCATATATTTT. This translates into CASSTGVANTIYF.

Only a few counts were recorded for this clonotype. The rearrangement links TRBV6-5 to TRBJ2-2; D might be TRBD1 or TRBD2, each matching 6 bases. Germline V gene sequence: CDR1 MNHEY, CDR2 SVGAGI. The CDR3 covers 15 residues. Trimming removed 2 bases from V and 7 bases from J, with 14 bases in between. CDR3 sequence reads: CASSYRGVQVGELFF. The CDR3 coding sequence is TGTGCCAGCAGTTACAGGGGGGTCCAGGTCGGGGAGCTGTTTTTT.

The CDR3 DNA reads as TGTGCTAGTGGTTTGCCCGACCTCGGAAACACCATATATTTT. Its translation: CASGLPDLGNTIYF. V gene TRBV12-5 combines with J gene TRBJ1-3; D is uncertain. V gave up 2 bases and J gave up 4 bases, with 9 bases separating them. Germline V lookup: CDR1 LGHNT, CDR2 FRNRAP. The CDR3 runs to 14 residues. The full variable domain, completed using reference TRBV12-5 and TRBJ1-3, is DARVTQTPRHKVTEMGQEVTMRCQPILGHNTVFWYRQTMMQGLELLAYFRNRAPLDDSGMPKDRFSAEMPDATLATLKIQPSEPRDSAVYFCASGLPDLGNTIYFGEGSWLTVV.

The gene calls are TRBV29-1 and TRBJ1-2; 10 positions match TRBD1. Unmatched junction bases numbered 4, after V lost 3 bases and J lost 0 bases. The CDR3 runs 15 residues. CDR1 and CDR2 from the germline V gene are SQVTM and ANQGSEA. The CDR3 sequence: CSVDGQGGTNYGYTF. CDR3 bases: TGCAGCGTTGACGGACAGGGGGGAACTAACTATGGCTACACCTTC.

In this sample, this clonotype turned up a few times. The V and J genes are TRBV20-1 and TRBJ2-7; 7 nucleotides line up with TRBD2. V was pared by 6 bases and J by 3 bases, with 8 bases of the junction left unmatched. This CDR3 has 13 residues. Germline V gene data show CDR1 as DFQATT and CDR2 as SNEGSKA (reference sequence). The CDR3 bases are TGCAGTGCAAACCGGGGGGTCGGCTACGAGCAGTACTTC. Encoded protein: CSANRGVGYEQYF.

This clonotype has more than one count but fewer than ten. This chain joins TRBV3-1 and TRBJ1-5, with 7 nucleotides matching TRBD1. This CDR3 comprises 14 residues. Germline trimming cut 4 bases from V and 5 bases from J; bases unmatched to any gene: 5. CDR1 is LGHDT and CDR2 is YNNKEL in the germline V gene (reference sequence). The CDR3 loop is CASSRNRGDQPQHF. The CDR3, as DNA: TGTGCCAGCAGCCGGAACAGGGGTGATCAGCCCCAGCATTTT.

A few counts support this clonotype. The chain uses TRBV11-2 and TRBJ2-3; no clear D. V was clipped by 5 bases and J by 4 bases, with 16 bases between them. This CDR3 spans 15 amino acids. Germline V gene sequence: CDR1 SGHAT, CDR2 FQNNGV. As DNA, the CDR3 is TGTGCCAGCAGCCCAGCTGGGGTGGGCGCAGATACGCAGTATTTT. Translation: CASSPAGVGADTQYF.

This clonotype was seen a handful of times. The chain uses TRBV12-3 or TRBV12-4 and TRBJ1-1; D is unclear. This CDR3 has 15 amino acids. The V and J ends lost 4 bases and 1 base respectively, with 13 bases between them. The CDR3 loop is CASSSYKSGNTEAFF. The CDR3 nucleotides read TGTGCCAGCAGTTCCTACAAGTCAGGGAACACTGAAGCTTTCTTT.

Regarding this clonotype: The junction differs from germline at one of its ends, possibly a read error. The CDR3 bases are TGCAGTACTAGATTGGGCATACTCACAGATACGCAGTATTTT. Residues: CSTRLGILTDTQYF. The chain uses TRBV20-1 and TRBJ2-3, with D possibly being TRBD2 (5 bases). CDR3 length equals 14 residues. CDR1 is DFQATT, CDR2 SNEGSKA, per germline (reference sequence).

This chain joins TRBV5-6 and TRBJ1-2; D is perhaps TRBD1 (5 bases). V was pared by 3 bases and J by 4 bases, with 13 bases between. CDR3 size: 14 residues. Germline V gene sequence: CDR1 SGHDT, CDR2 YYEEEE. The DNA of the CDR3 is TGTGCCAGCAGCTCGGGGGGGTCGGCCTATGGCTACACCTTC. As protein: CASSSGGSAYGYTF.

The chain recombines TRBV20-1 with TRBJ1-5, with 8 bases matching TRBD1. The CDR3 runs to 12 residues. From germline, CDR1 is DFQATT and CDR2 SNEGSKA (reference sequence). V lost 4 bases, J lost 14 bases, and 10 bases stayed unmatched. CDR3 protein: CSATTGTGLKHF. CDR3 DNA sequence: TGCAGTGCTACCACCGGGACAGGCCTAAAGCATTTT.